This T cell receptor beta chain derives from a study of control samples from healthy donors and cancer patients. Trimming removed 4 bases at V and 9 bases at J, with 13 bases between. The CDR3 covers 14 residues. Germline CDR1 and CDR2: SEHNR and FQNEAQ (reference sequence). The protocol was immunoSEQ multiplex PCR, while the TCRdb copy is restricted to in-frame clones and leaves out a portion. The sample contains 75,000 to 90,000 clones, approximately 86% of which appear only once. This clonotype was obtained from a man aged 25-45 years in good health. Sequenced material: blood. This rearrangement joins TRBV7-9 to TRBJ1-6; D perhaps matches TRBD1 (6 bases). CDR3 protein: CASSSSGEGSPLHF. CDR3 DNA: TGTGCCAGCAGCTCTTCAGGGGAAGGTTCACCCCTCCACTTT.